The rows below give T cell receptor beta chains drawn from one sample of a study of cytomegalovirus exposure and HLA in healthy donors. Repertoires were generated with immunoSEQ multiplex PCR, while TCRdb's copy carries only in-frame clones and drops some. This sample has 55,000 to 70,000 clones, with around 94% found just once. The source material was PBMCs. The receptors originated from a man aged 18 to 29 in good health and CMV-seronegative. The CDR3 runs from the conserved cysteine through the conserved F or W. The D gene is left open where the match is weak. Rows may omit the clone size; those that give it use once, few, many or a size class.

V	size	J	D	CDR3	DNA
TRBV9	-	TRBJ2-2	TRBD1	CASSATGGTGELFF	TGTGCCAGCAGCGCAACAGGGGGCACCGGGGAGCTGTTTTTT
TRBV10-3	-	TRBJ2-1	-	CAISEDGRDYNEQFF	TGTGCCATCAGTGAAGACGGCAGGGACTACAATGAGCAGTTCTTC
TRBV7-2	-	TRBJ2-1	-	CASSTDRIGEQFF	TGTGCCAGCAGCACAGACAGGATCGGTGAGCAGTTCTTC
TRBV25-1	once	TRBJ1-1	-	CASKHSNTEAFF	TGTGCCAGCAAACATTCGAACACTGAAGCTTTCTTT
TRBV7-2	-	TRBJ1-1	-	CASSSENLANTEAFF	TGTGCCAGCAGCTCTGAGAATTTAGCCAACACTGAAGCTTTCTTT
TRBV10-1	-	TRBJ2-5	TRBD2	CASSESLPTSGRAWKPYETQYF	TGCGCCAGCAGTGAGTCCCTCCCGACTAGCGGGAGGGCCTGGAAACCCTATGAGACCCAGTACTTC
TRBV19	-	TRBJ2-1	-	CASSLHNPTYNEQFF	TGTGCCAGTAGCCTCCATAATCCTACCTACAATGAGCAGTTCTTC
TRBV7-9	-	TRBJ2-1	-	CASSLQGGPSYNEQFF	TGTGCCAGCAGCTTGCAGGGAGGCCCCTCCTACAATGAGCAGTTCTTC
TRBV6-5	-	TRBJ1-1	-	CASSNSIEAFF	TGTGCCAGCAGCAACTCAATCGAAGCTTTCTTT
TRBV11-2	-	TRBJ2-7	-	CASSLDSGRVGEQYF	TGTGCCAGCAGCTTAGATTCGGGCAGGGTAGGGGAGCAGTACTTC
TRBV30	-	TRBJ2-3	-	CAWSAGQSTDTQYF	TGTGCCTGGAGTGCCGGACAGAGCACAGATACGCAGTATTTT
TRBV4-2	once	TRBJ2-7	-	CASSQEWGASYEQYF	TGTGCCAGCAGCCAAGAATGGGGCGCAAGCTACGAGCAGTACTTC
TRBV6-5	-	TRBJ2-7	-	CASSTLYEQYF	TGTGCCAGCAGCACTTTGTACGAGCAGTACTTC
TRBV30	once	TRBJ2-1	-	CAWRTTAYNEQFF	TGTGCCTGGAGGACTACGGCCTACAATGAGCAGTTCTTC
TRBV11-2	-	TRBJ2-1	TRBD2	CASSNTLAGGPNEQFF	TGTGCCAGCAGCAATACACTAGCGGGAGGGCCAAATGAGCAGTTCTTC
TRBV5-1	-	TRBJ1-2	-	CASSLGAGVYGYTF	TGCGCCAGCAGCTTGGGGGCAGGGGTCTATGGCTACACCTTC
TRBV5-4	-	TRBJ2-4	TRBD2	CASSPGTSGRDGIQYF	TGTGCCAGCAGCCCGGGGACTAGCGGGAGGGATGGCATTCAGTACTTC
TRBV19	-	TRBJ1-4	-	CASSTGFSEKLFF	TGTGCCAGTAGTACCGGGTTTTCTGAAAAACTGTTTTTT
TRBV5-6	-	TRBJ1-5	TRBD1	CASSLRGRQGPQHF	TGTGCCAGCAGCTTAAGGGGGCGGCAAGGGCCCCAGCATTTT
TRBV19	-	TRBJ1-3	-	CASSTTGSLNTIYF	TGTGCCAGTAGCACGACAGGATCCCTTAACACCATATATTTT
TRBV15	once	TRBJ2-1	TRBD2	CATSKLAGGQYNEQFF	TGTGCCACCAGCAAACTAGCGGGAGGCCAGTACAATGAGCAGTTCTTC
TRBV30	-	TRBJ1-2	TRBD1	CAWSGQGAVGYTF	TGTGCCTGGAGTGGACAGGGGGCAGTCGGCTACACCTTC
TRBV14	-	TRBJ1-4	-	CASSQAREKLFF	TGTGCCAGCAGCCAAGCACGGGAAAAACTGTTTTTT
TRBV10-2	-	TRBJ2-1	TRBD2	CASDRSGTSLGEQFF	TGCGCCAGCGATCGTTCCGGGACTAGCCTTGGTGAGCAGTTCTTC
TRBV7-9	once	TRBJ1-2	TRBD1	CASSLALQGERDGYTF	TGTGCCAGCAGCTTAGCCCTACAGGGGGAAAGAGATGGCTACACCTTC
TRBV7-2	-	TRBJ2-7	TRBD2	CASSPRDGAGYEQYF	TGTGCCAGCAGCCCTAGGGACGGAGCGGGGTACGAGCAGTACTTC
TRBV7-9	-	TRBJ1-1	TRBD1	CASSFPGQGNTEAFF	TGTGCCAGCAGCTTTCCGGGACAGGGTAACACTGAAGCTTTCTTT
TRBV7-8	-	TRBJ2-7	-	CASSLSYRDYEQYF	TGTGCCAGCAGTTTAAGTTACAGGGACTACGAGCAGTACTTC
TRBV7-2	-	TRBJ2-1	TRBD1	CASSLTGITNNEQFF	TGTGCCAGCAGCTTGACAGGGATAACAAACAATGAGCAGTTCTTC
TRBV2	-	TRBJ2-3	TRBD2	CASSKREGPTDTQYF	TGTGCCAGCAGTAAGCGGGAGGGCCCTACAGATACGCAGTATTTT
TRBV6-5	-	TRBJ2-3	-	CASSYGGLNAQYF	TGTGCCAGCAGTTACGGGGGGTTGAATGCGCAGTATTTT
TRBV5-1	-	TRBJ1-1	TRBD1	CASSSGTGMFVAFF	TGCGCCAGCAGCTCCGGGACAGGGATGTTCGTAGCTTTCTTT
TRBV6-5	-	TRBJ2-7	-	CASRPLGVYEQYF	TGTGCCAGCAGACCCCTCGGGGTCTACGAGCAGTACTTC
TRBV19	-	TRBJ2-7	TRBD2	CASSPSGRTYEQYF	TGTGCCAGTAGTCCTAGCGGGAGGACCTACGAGCAGTACTTC
TRBV7-9	-	TRBJ2-3	-	CASSLDISTDTQYF	TGTGCCAGCAGCTTGGACATTAGCACAGATACGCAGTATTTT
TRBV29-1	once	TRBJ2-2	TRBD2	CSVGGRNPGELFF	TGCAGCGTGGGGGGGAGAAACCCCGGGGAGCTGTTTTTT
TRBV30	-	TRBJ1-1	-	CAWSVSGRGLAFF	TGTGCCTGGAGTGTAAGCGGCAGGGGCTTAGCTTTCTTT
TRBV11-2	once	TRBJ2-1	TRBD1	CASSSYRGQVNEQFF	TGTGCCAGCAGCTCATACAGGGGGCAGGTGAATGAGCAGTTCTTC
TRBV15	-	TRBJ2-1	TRBD2	CATSRGLLAGDNEQFF	TGTGCCACCAGCAGAGGCTTACTAGCGGGAGACAATGAGCAGTTCTTC
TRBV7-9	-	TRBJ2-3	-	CASSLQGLSTDTQYF	TGTGCCAGCAGCTTACAGGGATTAAGCACAGATACGCAGTATTTT
TRBV7-2	-	TRBJ2-3	-	CASSLEREYTDTQYF	TGTGCCAGCAGCTTAGAACGGGAGTACACAGATACGCAGTATTTT
TRBV4-3	-	TRBJ2-1	TRBD2	CASSPRLAGVMEQFF	TGCGCCAGCAGCCCTCGACTAGCGGGAGTGATGGAGCAGTTCTTC
TRBV4-2	-	TRBJ1-2	-	CASSQDRANGYTF	TGTGCCAGCAGCCAAGACAGGGCTAATGGCTACACCTTC
TRBV7-2	once	TRBJ2-5	TRBD1	CASSPRTGTQETQYF	TGTGCCAGCAGCCCTCGGACAGGGACCCAAGAGACCCAGTACTTC
TRBV5-1	-	TRBJ2-3	-	CASKQDKSTDTQYF	TGCGCCAGCAAACAGGACAAGTCCACAGATACGCAGTATTTT
TRBV28	once	TRBJ1-2	-	CASSLISGDNYGYTF	TGTGCCAGCAGTTTAATCTCAGGGGATAACTATGGCTACACCTTC
TRBV2	-	TRBJ1-5	-	CASSVETVDQPQHF	TGTGCCAGCAGTGTGGAGACAGTCGATCAGCCCCAGCATTTT
TRBV18	few	TRBJ1-1	TRBD1	CASSPRQGVTEAFF	TGTGCCAGCTCACCACGACAGGGGGTCACTGAAGCTTTCTTT
TRBV29-1	once	TRBJ2-7	-	CSVRNGVAPAYEQYF	TGCAGCGTCCGTAACGGAGTAGCTCCTGCCTACGAGCAGTACTTC
TRBV7-6	once	TRBJ1-5	-	CASSPYGAGGNQPQHF	TGTGCCAGCAGCCCCTATGGGGCAGGGGGCAATCAGCCCCAGCATTTT
TRBV5-1	-	TRBJ2-3	-	CASSFLAFTDTQYF	TGCGCCAGCAGCTTCTTAGCATTCACAGATACGCAGTATTTT